The present entry profiles one T cell receptor (beta chain) with its context. This clonotype was detected ten times or more. Its antigen remains unidentified. No qualities accompany the bases; no much larger clone lies one base away. Stable Graves' hyperthyroidism was defined as the absence of progression to ophthalmopathy over 18 months of follow-up. Hyperthyroidism patients were newly diagnosed, with disease duration under 2 months, and aged 18 to 65 years. Patients with uncontrolled infections, other autoimmune diseases, pregnancy or lactation were excluded. Clinical symptoms, serum thyroxine and TRAb, thyroid ultrasound, and orbital computed tomography formed the basis for the diagnoses. Ficoll-Paque density gradient centrifugation was used to isolate PBMCs from approximately 10 ml of fresh peripheral blood. Total RNA was extracted using Trizol reagent, and RNA quality was assessed on an Agilent 2100 Bioanalyzer.

The TCR beta CDR3 regions were amplified from the RNA transcripts. For the first round of RT-PCR on the TCR CDR3, the HTBI primer set was used together with the Qiagen OneStep RT-PCR kit. Libraries were constructed in a second round of multiplex PCR, after which size selection and purification were performed. Paired-end sequencing of the libraries was performed with 100 bp reads on an Illumina HiSeq2000. Turning to the authors' computational methods: SOAPnuke was used to process the raw data, with reads discarded if the reads contained adapters or uncalled bases, had a mean Phred below 15, or lacked an exact constant-primer or identifier match. High-quality paired reads were merged using COPE v1.2.5, and each unique nucleotide sequence was defined as a clonotype. Clonotypes were aligned to IMGT TRBV, TRBD and TRBJ reference segments using MiTCR v1.1. Only V-J combinations with frequency above 0.0001, covering about 99% of repertoires, were analysed. The TCS score was defined as F50 (clonal expansion) divided by E x V (chaos), with BLOSUM62-based TCRdist calculated between CDR3 peptides within each V-J. Welch's t-statistics and random forest reduced just over 500 V-J features to 13, which were used in a naive Bayes classifier (R e1071). TCRdb applied fastp at Q25 and MiXCR to the public reads, then kept only in-frame beta chains. Duplicate CDR3 protein sequences are folded into a single record with the most common DNA and genes. In this record, the V and J calls reflect TCRdb's handling and not the investigators' own analysis. This sample holds 100,000 to 140,000 distinct CDR3 sequences; 15% to 20% were observed only once. 35% to 45% of the sample is held by the ten biggest clonotypes.

The sample originates from a study of T cells in Graves' hyperthyroidism and ophthalmopathy (dated by TCRdb to between 2018 and 2021). For the wider study: Peripheral blood was collected at initial diagnosis, before any treatment. The 95 to 100 discovery patients were randomly divided into training and test sets at a 7:3 ratio. According to the paper, TCR Vbeta CDR3 sequencing was carried out on 120 to 150 peripheral blood samples, which came from approximately 41 ophthalmopathy, around 75 hyperthyroidism and roughly 17 progressor patients. An independent validation cohort of some 18 hyperthyroidism patients and approximately 17 patients who later progressed to ophthalmopathy tested prospective prediction of ophthalmopathy. Following sampling, methimazole starting at 30 mg daily was given to hyperthyroidism patients, and high-dose intravenous methylprednisolone was given to ophthalmopathy patients. A discovery cohort of about 96 patients, about 40 with Graves' ophthalmopathy and roughly 59 with stable Graves' hyperthyroidism, was used to find distinguishing TCR V-J signatures. In over five Graves' hyperthyroidism patients, the study also compared T-cell repertoires from thyroid tissue with T-cell repertoires from blood. Study-level results and caveats: Sample size was not statistically predetermined, and investigators were not blinded to group allocation. Most expanded thyroid clonotypes (frequency above 0.001) were also detected in blood, suggesting blood repertoires may reflect thyroid immune responses. A 13 V-J signature model separated ophthalmopathy from stable hyperthyroidism, with approximately 87% sensitivity and about 81% specificity in cross-validation and 80%/75% in testing. During validation, the model predicted progression to ophthalmopathy a median of roughly 7.1 months ahead of onset, with 60% to 71% sensitivity and 72% to 80% specificity.

The material sequenced was blood. The receptor comes from a woman in her fifties or sixties with Graves' hyperthyroidism.

This receptor has the CDR3 CSARRDEMNTEAFF. The DNA reads TGCAGTGCTAGACGAGACGAGATGAACACTGAAGCTTTCTTT. The rearranged segments are TRBV20-1 and TRBJ1-1; the D gene cannot be named for sure. Trimming at the junction amounts to 2 bases on V and 0 bases on J, and the germline ends lie 10 bases apart. From its cysteine to its phenylalanine, the CDR3 spans 14 amino acids. Only the CDR3 DNA stays, 42 bases, in frame from base 1. Looking up the germline V gene (reference sequence) yields CDR1 DFQATT and CDR2 SNEGSKA.